Following are 27 T cell receptor beta chains from one sample sequenced in a study of early T cells in non-severe SARS-CoV-2 infection. TCRdb called the 5' RACE reads again in MiXCR, with one record for every CDR3 protein. The sample holds tens of thousands of distinct CDR3 sequences, 5% to 6.5% seen once. Sequenced input: whole blood. The receptor source for this set is an adult who was a healthcare worker with PCR-confirmed SARS-CoV-2 infection or an uninfected control (not recorded which).

This clonotype was seen many times. The gene calls are TRBV2 and TRBJ2-1; 8 nucleotides line up with TRBD2. In germline, CDR1 is SNHLY, CDR2 FYNNEI. The CDR3 has 15 residues. Unmatched junction bases numbered 12, after V lost 6 bases and J lost 8 bases. CDR3 protein: CASRGSGRVLDEQFF. The CDR3 DNA is TGTGCCAGCAGGGGAAGCGGGAGAGTCTTGGATGAGCAGTTCTTC.

There are many counts of this clonotype. This chain joins TRBV5-4 and TRBJ1-2; D call uncertain. The germline V gene encodes CDR1 SGHNT and CDR2 YYREEE (reference sequence). The CDR3 runs to 14 residues. The V end was cut by 4 bases, the J end by 4 bases, with 14 bases between. CDR3 amino acids: CASSQENGPYGYTF. In DNA, the CDR3 is TGTGCCAGCAGCCAAGAAAACGGTCCCTATGGCTACACCTTC.

This clonotype has at least ten counts. The rearrangement joins TRBV11-2 to TRBJ2-5; 7 bases are a match to TRBD1. There are 13 residues in the CDR3. Germline loops: CDR1 SGHAT, CDR2 FQNNGV. The J segment lost 2 bases and the V segment lost 7 bases, leaving 4 bases of the junction unmatched. The DNA of the CDR3 is TGTGCCAGCACGACAGGGATTCAAGAGACCCAGTACTTC. This translates into CASTTGIQETQYF. The entire variable domain, with the rest obtained from reference TRBV11-2 and TRBJ2-5, is as follows: EAGVAQSPRYKIIEKRQSVAFWCNPISGHATLYWYQQILGQGPKLLIQFQNNGVVDDSQLPKDRFSAERLKGVDSTLKIQPAKLEDSAVYLCASTTGIQETQYFGPGTRLLVL.

This clonotype was picked up many times. The rearrangement joins TRBV12-3 or TRBV12-4 to TRBJ1-1; D is ambiguous. The CDR3 totals 13 residues. Trimming stripped 6 bases from V and 4 bases from J, with 12 bases between. CDR3 in DNA: TGTGCCAGCAGCCAGTCGCGTCCCACTGAAGCTTTCTTT. Translating it yields CASSQSRPTEAFF.

The CDR3 DNA is TGTGCCAGCAGGACTAGCGGGGCCCCGGGGCAGTTCTTC. It translates to CASRTSGAPGQFF. The chain carries TRBV2 and TRBJ2-1; 11 bases map to TRBD2. V gave up 6 bases and J gave up 12 bases; unmatched junction bases: 7. Germline V gene sequence: CDR1 SNHLY, CDR2 FYNNEI. CDR3 length: 13 amino acids.

At least ten counts were recorded for this clonotype. J is TRBJ1-1 and V is TRBV3-1; a possible D gene is TRBD1 (6 bases). CDR3 size: 13 residues. Germline V gene lookup returns CDR1 LGHDT and CDR2 YNNKEL (reference sequence). V lost 4 bases and J 4 bases, leaving 10 bases between the germline ends. The CDR3 DNA is TGTGCCAGCAGCCCCGGACAGCCCACTGAAGCTTTCTTT. Translation: CASSPGQPTEAFF.

V gene TRBV2 combines with J gene TRBJ2-2; no clear D. V dropped 9 bases and J dropped 1 base, with 9 bases sitting between them. This CDR3 contains 13 residues. The V gene's germline CDR1 is SNHLY and CDR2 FYNNEI. CDR3 sequence (DNA): TGTGCCAGTCAGGACGGGAACACCGGGGAGCTGTTTTTT. The encoded protein is CASQDGNTGELFF.

Many counts were recorded for this clonotype. V and J are TRBV27 and TRBJ1-5; no definite D call. There are 13 residues in the CDR3. Trimming stripped 6 bases from V and 7 bases from J, with 13 bases between. Germline V CDR1 and CDR2: MNHEY, SMNVEV (reference sequence). CDR3 sequence: CASSNRFQQPQHF. DNA of the CDR3: TGTGCCAGCAGCAACCGGTTTCAGCAGCCCCAGCATTTT.

In this sample, this clonotype turned up many times. The chain joins TRBV10-3 to TRBJ1-5; a possible D gene is TRBD1 (6 bases). From germline, CDR1 is ENHRY and CDR2 SYGVKD. V was cut by 10 bases and J by 5 bases, with 15 bases left in between. CDR3 size: 13 residues. Here the CDR3 reads CATRGGGDQPQHF. The CDR3 bases are TGTGCCACCAGAGGGGGGGGCGATCAGCCCCAGCATTTT.

This sequence joins TRBV20-1 and TRBJ2-7, with 7 bases fitting TRBD1. CDR3 length: 12 amino acids. Germline V CDR1 and CDR2: DFQATT, SNEGSKA (reference sequence). V shed 1 base, J shed 6 bases, and the junction held 3 bases outside the gene matches. The CDR3, as DNA: TGCAGTGCTAGAGTAGGGGGCAGCGAGCAGTACTTC. Translation: CSARVGGSEQYF.

In this sample, this clonotype turned up many times. This chain joins TRBV7-9 and TRBJ1-2; 10 bases are shared with TRBD1. This CDR3 is built from 16 residues. V shed 0 bases and J 1 base; nucleotides not matched to a gene: 2. Germline CDR1 SEHNR, CDR2 FQNEAQ (reference sequence). CDR3 nucleotides: TGTGCCAGCAGCTTAGCTGGGACAGGGGATAACTATGGCTACACCTTC. Its protein product is CASSLAGTGDNYGYTF.

This clonotype was counted at least ten times. The chain carries TRBV27 and TRBJ2-7; unclear D gene. V was clipped by 0 bases and J by 4 bases, with 10 bases between them. CDR1 MNHEY and CDR2 SMNVEV come from the germline V gene (reference sequence). CDR3 length equals 14 residues. The DNA of the CDR3 is TGTGCCAGCAGTTTATCGGTCAGCTATTACGAGCAGTACTTC. Translation gives CASSLSVSYYEQYF.

This clonotype was seen many times. The V gene is TRBV20-1, the J gene TRBJ1-2, with D tentatively TRBD1 (5 bases). Germline lookup yields CDR1 DFQATT and CDR2 SNEGSKA (reference sequence). Trimming took off 7 bases at V and 4 bases at J, with 19 bases between the two ends. The CDR3 loop spans 14 amino acids. The CDR3 loop reads CSVFRPGTGYGYTF. Written as DNA, the CDR3 is TGCAGTGTCTTTAGGCCCGGGACGGGCTATGGCTACACCTTC.

This clonotype has ten or more counts. J is TRBJ1-6 and V is TRBV20-1; D is perhaps TRBD1 (5 bases). Germline V lookup: CDR1 DFQATT, CDR2 SNEGSKA (reference sequence). Trimming took off 6 bases at V and 0 bases at J, with 12 bases between the two ends. CDR3 length: 15 amino acids. The CDR3 protein is CSAVEGSSYNSPLHF. For the CDR3, the DNA is TGCAGTGCCGTCGAGGGGAGCTCCTATAATTCACCCCTCCACTTT.

This clonotype has at least ten counts. This CDR3 reads CASSLPGQGNNEQFF. The CDR3 DNA reads as TGTGCCAGCAGTTTACCGGGACAGGGCAATAATGAGCAGTTCTTC. This chain joins TRBV28 and TRBJ2-1, with TRBD1 matching over 9 bases. The CDR3 runs to 15 residues. V lost 2 bases and J lost 7; bases outside the gene matches: 6. Germline V gene lookup returns CDR1 MDHEN and CDR2 SYDVKM.

This clonotype was seen ten or more times. The J gene is TRBJ2-3, the V gene TRBV7-8, with 9 nucleotides matching TRBD2. From germline, CDR1 is SGHVS and CDR2 FQNEAQ. The ends lost 3 bases at V and 3 bases at J; junction bases unmatched: 7. CDR3 size: 16 residues. This chain's CDR3 is CASSFLAGWGTDTQYF. CDR3 sequence (DNA): TGTGCCAGCAGCTTCCTAGCGGGATGGGGTACAGATACGCAGTATTTT.

This clonotype was seen ten or more times. V is TRBV29-1 and J is TRBJ2-7; D gene ambiguous. The CDR3 runs 13 residues. Trimming took 3 bases from V and 2 from J, leaving 11 bases between them. The germline V gene encodes CDR1 SQVTM and CDR2 ANQGSEA. As DNA, the CDR3 is TGCAGCGTTGAGGGCGGTCAGACCTACGAGCAGTACTTC. It encodes CSVEGGQTYEQYF.

There are many counts of this clonotype. J is TRBJ2-5 and V is TRBV7-3; 11 positions agree with TRBD1. The CDR3 has 14 residues. The junction had 3 bases not matched to a gene; V was cut back by 5 bases and J by 4 bases. Germline lookup yields CDR1 SGHTA and CDR2 FQGTGA. CDR3 amino acids: CASSIGTGGETQYF. The CDR3 nucleotides read TGTGCCAGCAGCATCGGGACAGGGGGAGAGACCCAGTACTTC.

This clonotype was seen repeatedly, ten times or more. The chain has TRBV4-2 and TRBJ1-5; D remains ambiguous. The CDR3 is 15 amino acids. Germline assignment: CDR1 LGHNA and CDR2 YNFKEQ. V was pared by 0 bases and J by 4 bases, with 10 bases between. The CDR3 spells CASSQDSGANQPQHF. The CDR3, as DNA: TGTGCCAGCAGCCAAGATTCAGGTGCGAATCAGCCCCAGCATTTT.

V usage is TRBV12-3 or TRBV12-4 and J usage is TRBJ1-5; D is perhaps TRBD1 (6 bases). The CDR3 extends over 15 amino acids. Deletions cut 5 bases from V and 3 bases from J, with 14 bases between. The CDR3 sequence is CASSPDRFLNQPQHF. DNA of the CDR3: TGTGCCAGCAGTCCTGACAGGTTCCTCAATCAGCCCCAGCATTTT.

The V and J genes are TRBV7-2 and TRBJ2-5; no clear D. The CDR3 extends over 15 amino acids. V was shortened by 5 bases and J by 2 bases, with 15 bases between the two germline ends. Germline values: CDR1 SGHTA, CDR2 FQGNSA. CDR3 residues: CASSALTRWQETQYF. The CDR3 bases are TGTGCCAGCAGCGCCCTGACCCGGTGGCAAGAGACCCAGTACTTC.

This clonotype came up many times. The chain recombines TRBV4-2 with TRBJ1-5; tentatively, D is TRBD1 (5 bases). The length of the CDR3 is 17 residues. Trimming took 3 bases from V and 11 from J, leaving 26 bases between them. Germline assignment: CDR1 LGHNA and CDR2 YNFKEQ. CDR3 amino acids: CASSQSAPQGSGGAQHF. The CDR3 bases are TGTGCCAGCAGCCAGTCCGCCCCTCAGGGCAGCGGGGGAGCCCAGCATTTT.

The sample holds many counts of this clonotype. This chain joins TRBV14 and TRBJ1-2; D uncertain. Germline lookup yields CDR1 SGHDN and CDR2 FVKESK. The ends were cut back, 4 bases at V and 6 bases at J, with 12 bases in the middle. The CDR3 spans 13 residues. The CDR3 nucleotides read TGTGCCAGCAGCCTCTTTGAAGGGAATGGCTACACCTTC. It codes for CASSLFEGNGYTF.

This clonotype was seen ten or more times. CDR3 residues: CSVEGSGDPFSYEQYF. The CDR3, as DNA: TGCAGCGTTGAAGGGTCAGGCGACCCTTTCTCCTACGAGCAGTACTTC. The chain combines TRBV29-1 with TRBJ2-7; no clear D. The CDR3 extends over 16 amino acids. The germline gives CDR1 SQVTM, CDR2 ANQGSEA. V was pared by 1 base and J by 0 bases, with 16 bases between.

This clonotype was seen repeatedly, ten times or more. The chain employs TRBV27 and TRBJ2-5; 13 bases align to TRBD2. CDR1 and CDR2 (germline): MNHEY, SMNVEV (reference sequence). This CDR3 spans 15 amino acids. The junction had 2 bases not matched to a gene; V was cut back by 5 bases and J by 2 bases. CDR3 loop: CASSRLAGGQETQYF. The CDR3 DNA follows: TGTGCCAGCAGTAGACTAGCGGGGGGTCAAGAGACCCAGTACTTC.

This clonotype was counted at least ten times. The chain joins TRBV15 to TRBJ1-1; D possibly corresponds to TRBD1 (5 bases). Germline V lookup: CDR1 LNHNV, CDR2 YYDKDF (reference sequence). The CDR3 covers 17 residues. Between the trimmed V and J ends, which lost 1 base and 1 base, there was a span of 16 bases. The DNA of the CDR3 is TGTGCCACCAGCAGAGGGGGAGGGGCCGGTCCGAACACTGAAGCTTTCTTT. Protein product: CATSRGGGAGPNTEAFF.

In its sample, this clonotype was seen many times. This chain uses TRBV3-1 with TRBJ1-1; D gene unclear. Germline values: CDR1 LGHDT, CDR2 YNNKEL (reference sequence). The CDR3 length is 15 residues. The V gene lost 1 base and the J gene lost 1 base, with 10 bases spanning the gap. The DNA for the CDR3 is TGTGCCAGCAGCCAAGGGGAGGTACCGAACACTGAAGCTTTCTTT. Translation: CASSQGEVPNTEAFF.